This TCR beta chain was sequenced for a study of vaccination effects on CD4 cells after COVID-19 (dated by TCRdb to between 2020 and 2023). Regarding the complete study: Post-vaccine samples across the study were collected a median of 72 days after the second dose, with a range of 14 to 241. The full study included some 10 COVID-19 convalescent patients and a few SARS-CoV-2-naive healthy vaccine recipients. The study compared SARS-CoV-2 spike-specific CD4+ TCR repertoires before and after mRNA vaccination in COVID-19 convalescent patients and infection-naive vaccine recipients. The Oncomine TCR Beta short-read assay on an Illumina iSeq 100 was used to sequence cultures from other donors in the study.

To identify antigen-specific CD4+ T cell clonotypes by their expansion, the ViraFEST assay first stimulated PBMC with viral peptide pools and then applied TCR sequencing. After approximately eleven days of culture, CD4+ T cells were isolated with the EasySep CD4+ T cell isolation kit. Participants received two doses of either the BNT162b2 or the mRNA-1273 mRNA SARS-CoV-2 vaccine. The absence of prior SARS-CoV-2 infection in healthy vaccine recipients was confirmed by negative nucleocapsid antibodies before and after vaccination. Approximately 2.1 million PBMC per well were cultured in IMDM with approximately 5% human AB serum, around 9.1 IU/ml IL-2 and gentamicin, plus 10 ug/ml peptides. Half of the culture medium was replaced with fresh IL-2-containing medium on days 3 and 7. Unless noted otherwise, every peptide stimulation condition was grown in triplicate wells. PBMC were separated from whole blood using Ficoll-Paque Plus gradient centrifugation and were then either cryopreserved at -140C or used fresh. The overlapping peptide pools covered the spike proteins of SARS-CoV-2 and of the common cold coronaviruses HCoV-NL63, HCoV-OC43 and HCoV-229E. The QIAamp micro DNA kit was used to extract genomic DNA from the cultured CD4+ T cells.

CDR1 LNHDA and CDR2 SQIVND are derived from the germline V gene (reference sequence). The junction shows trimming of 3 bases on V and 2 bases on J, plus 10 bases between the germline ends. The CDR3 covers 14 residues, taking in both the cysteine and the phenylalanine. The read is trimmed to its CDR3 DNA, 42 bases read in frame from base 1. With respect to this clone: No antigen is known for it. Base qualities were left out, and no much larger clone turns up one base away.

Here is what the overall study found, with its caveats: Only a small number of convalescent patients were included, and no early post-infection timepoints were available, which limited the study. Clones induced by infection and clones induced by vaccination both contracted markedly at late timepoints after vaccination, which fits with T cell responses waning over time. Among healthy vaccine recipients, nearly all vaccine-induced clones were SARS-CoV-2 mono-reactive, and only 1 of 255 was cross-reactive with common cold coronaviruses.

The library was generated by the immunoSEQ multiplex PCR assay. DNA from the cultured and isolated CD4+ T cells underwent TCR beta CDR3 sequencing. Per the original workflow: Non-productive TCR sequences were removed, reads were trimmed to the CDR3 region, and CDR3s of at least 7 amino acids were retained. Antigen-specific clonotypes were identified with the MANAFEST web app by comparing expansion in peptide wells against reference cultures. To count as positive, a clone had to show expansion at FDR<0.05 compared with the reference and with all other wells, an odds ratio above 5, and a frequency above 0.1% in two replicate wells. A clonotype was called cross-reactive if it was significantly expanded both in SARS-CoV-2 spike wells and in at least one common cold coronavirus spike condition. CDR3 similarity was assessed by Levenshtein distance using the stringdist R package, and unrooted trees were constructed with ape in R 3.6.1. TCRdb limited this immuneACCESS table to in-frame rearrangements with V and J called. A share of clones is missing; checked studies link under half to unresolved V genes, and the rest is unexplained. V and J calls and clone size are copied from that table; D and trimming were computed from the DNA. The sample table holds 65,000 to 75,000 clones, of which around 70% were seen once. The biggest ten clones account for 1.5% to 1.7% of the sample.

The TCR was taken from a human donor who received a COVID-19 vaccine. Specimen: CD4+ T cells from PBMCs cultured with HCoV-229E spike peptides, collected after COVID-19 vaccination. The cell subset or site label on this specimen signifies: HCoV-229E spike overlapping peptide pool stimulation. This chain is built from TRBV19 and TRBJ2-5; the D gene is perhaps TRBD2, on 5 matching bases. The DNA sequence follows: TGTGCCAGTAGTATGGTCCTAGCTCAAGAGACCCAGTACTTC. Translated, it gives CASSMVLAQETQYF.